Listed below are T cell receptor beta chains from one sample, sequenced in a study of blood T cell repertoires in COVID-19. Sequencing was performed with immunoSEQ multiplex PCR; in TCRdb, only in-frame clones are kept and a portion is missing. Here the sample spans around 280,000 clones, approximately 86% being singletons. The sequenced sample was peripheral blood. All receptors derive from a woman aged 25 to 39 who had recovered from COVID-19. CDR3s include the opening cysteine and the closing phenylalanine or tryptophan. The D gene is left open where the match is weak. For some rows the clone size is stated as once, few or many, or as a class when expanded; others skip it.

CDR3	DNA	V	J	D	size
CASSAPGTAYNEQFF	TGTGCCAGCAGCGCTCCCGGGACAGCATACAATGAGCAGTTCTTC	TRBV7-9	TRBJ2-1	TRBD1	NA
CASRLSLEGYTF	TGTGCCAGCAGGTTGTCCCTTGAGGGCTACACCTTC	TRBV6-6	TRBJ1-2	NA	NA
CASSLGGRNQETQYF	TGTGCCAGCAGTCTCGGGGGGAGAAACCAAGAGACCCAGTACTTC	TRBV28	TRBJ2-5	TRBD2	NA
CASTMTGGEKLFF	TGTGCCAGCACGATGACGGGCGGGGAAAAACTGTTTTTT	TRBV5-6	TRBJ1-4	NA	NA
CASSQDREETQYF	TGTGCCAGCAGCCAGGACAGGGAAGAGACCCAGTACTTC	TRBV3-1/TRBV3-2	TRBJ2-5	TRBD1	once
CASSQDRLLGGAGANVLTF	TGTGCCAGCAGCCAAGACCGATTGCTTGGGGGCGCCGGGGCCAACGTCCTGACTTTC	TRBV4-2	TRBJ2-6	NA	NA
CASTPAGANTEAFF	TGTGCCAGCACCCCGGCGGGGGCCAACACTGAAGCTTTCTTT	TRBV27	TRBJ1-1	NA	NA
CASSSGSGGVETQYF	TGTGCCAGCAGTTCCGGCAGCGGGGGGGTTGAGACCCAGTACTTC	TRBV6-5	TRBJ2-5	TRBD2	NA
CASSGQINTEAFF	TGTGCCAGCTCGGGACAGATAAACACTGAAGCTTTCTTT	TRBV18	TRBJ1-1	TRBD1	NA
CATSDFDHPRGNEQFF	TGTGCCACCAGTGATTTTGACCACCCCCGAGGGAATGAGCAGTTCTTC	TRBV24-1	TRBJ2-1	NA	NA
CASSVDAGAIEAFF	TGTGCCAGCAGCGTAGATGCAGGGGCAATTGAAGCTTTCTTT	TRBV9	TRBJ1-1	NA	NA
CASSSYRGRKYNYGYTF	TGTGCCAGCAGCTCCTACAGGGGGCGCAAATATAACTATGGCTACACCTTC	TRBV5-6	TRBJ1-2	TRBD1	NA
CASSLALAYEQYF	TGCGCCAGCAGCTTGGCCTTAGCCTACGAGCAGTACTTC	TRBV5-1	TRBJ2-7	NA	NA
CASRGDIHTDTQYF	TGTGCCAGCAGGGGGGACATTCACACAGATACGCAGTATTTT	TRBV2	TRBJ2-3	NA	NA
CASSREGPYEQYF	TGTGCCAGCTCGAGGGAGGGCCCCTACGAGCAGTACTTC	TRBV3-1/TRBV3-2	TRBJ2-7	TRBD2	NA
CASSILQGNNQPQHF	TGTGCCAGCAGCATTCTACAGGGGAACAATCAGCCCCAGCATTTT	TRBV5-5	TRBJ1-5	TRBD1	NA
CATSDSGGSYEQYF	TGTGCCACCAGTGACTCAGGTGGGAGCTACGAGCAGTACTTC	TRBV24-1	TRBJ2-7	NA	NA
CAIGDRISNYGYTF	TGTGCCATAGGGGACAGGATTTCTAACTATGGCTACACCTTC	TRBV9	TRBJ1-2	TRBD1	NA
CASSASRRDPFYEQYF	TGTGCCAGCAGTGCCAGTAGGAGGGATCCGTTCTACGAGCAGTACTTC	TRBV28	TRBJ2-7	NA	NA
CASSGLEGKDYEQYF	TGTGCCAGCAGCGGCCTTGAGGGAAAAGACTACGAGCAGTACTTC	TRBV6-4	TRBJ2-7	NA	NA
CASTPAGEQETQYF	TGTGCCAGCACCCCAGCGGGGGAGCAAGAGACCCAGTACTTC	TRBV6-2/TRBV6-3	TRBJ2-5	TRBD2	once
CASSEYLSGRGDEQFF	TGTGCCAGCAGTGAATATCTCAGCGGGCGAGGGGATGAGCAGTTCTTC	TRBV25-1	TRBJ2-1	NA	NA
CASSRLTGLDEQFF	TGTGCCAGCAGCAGACTTACAGGGTTAGATGAGCAGTTCTTC	TRBV5-8	TRBJ2-1	NA	NA
CASSQQGESGYTF	TGTGCCAGCTCACAACAGGGGGAGAGTGGCTACACCTTC	TRBV18	TRBJ1-2	TRBD1	NA
CASSFTGTGSYEQYF	TGTGCCAGCAGCTTTACCGGGACAGGGTCGTACGAGCAGTACTTC	TRBV5-5	TRBJ2-7	TRBD1	NA
CASSDLQGANTIYF	TGTGCCAGCAGTGACCTACAGGGGGCGAACACCATATATTTT	TRBV6-1	TRBJ1-3	TRBD1	NA
CASSPGTGGRQPQHF	TGTGCCAGCAGCCCAGGGACAGGGGGCCGTCAGCCCCAGCATTTT	TRBV27	TRBJ1-5	TRBD1	NA